The 13 T cell receptor beta chains in this list originate from one sample, sequenced in a study of shared clonotypes between healthy human individuals. TCRdb keeps only in-frame clones here, not all; method: immunoSEQ multiplex PCR. In the table there are about 2.1 million clones, roughly 93% of which are singletons. CD45RO-negative, CCR7-positively selected cells formed the naive CD8 fraction, excluding terminally differentiated effector memory CD45RA+ cells. The sequenced sample was naive CD8+ T cells from PBMCs. Receptors originate from a man between 18 and 35 years old in good health. Some clones in this sample may be carry-over from other donors' samples.

The rearrangement links TRBV28 to TRBJ1-5; TRBD1 agrees at 7 bases. Per germline, CDR1 MDHEN and CDR2 SYDVKM. V lost 2 bases to trimming and J lost 6 bases; unmatched junction nucleotides: 10. This CDR3 region has 16 residues. The CDR3 DNA is TGTGCCAGCAGTTTAGGGGTCAGGGGGTTGTCTCAGCCCCAGCATTTT. This translates into CASSLGVRGLSQPQHF. Based on the CDR3 plus reference TRBV28 and TRBJ1-5, the full variable domain is DVKVTQSSRYLVKRTGEKVFLECVQDMDHENMFWYRQDPGLGLRLIYFSYDVKMKEKGDIPEGYSVSREKKERFSLILESASTNQTSMYLCASSLGVRGLSQPQHFGDGTRLSIL.

The chain employs TRBV4-3 and TRBJ1-2; D might be TRBD1 (6 bases). Germline-derived CDR1 and CDR2 are LGHNA and YSLEER. The CDR3 consists of 16 residues. The germline V and J ends were trimmed by 3 bases and 8 bases, with 22 bases remaining between them. The CDR3 protein is CASSQGSGTPFVGYTF. In DNA form, the CDR3 reads TGCGCCAGCAGCCAGGGTTCCGGGACACCATTTGTCGGCTACACCTTC.

This CDR3 is CASSYLAGEQFF. The CDR3 nucleotides read TGTGCCAGCAGTTACTTAGCGGGGGAGCAGTTCTTC. V and J are TRBV6-5 and TRBJ2-1; TRBD2 aligns across 8 bases. Germline assignment: CDR1 MNHEY and CDR2 SVGAGI. V was pared by 1 base and J by 10 bases, with 0 bases of the junction left unmatched. The CDR3 loop spans 12 amino acids.

This clone occurred once. The CDR3 coding sequence is TGCGCCAGCAGTGAAGATAGGGTAGGAGGAAACACCATATATTTT. Translating it yields CASSEDRVGGNTIYF. V usage is TRBV10-2 and J usage is TRBJ1-3; no reliable D call. Germline CDR1 reads WSHSY; CDR2 reads SAAADI. The CDR3 runs to 15 residues. V was pared by 3 bases and J by 4 bases, with 13 bases between.

The chain uses TRBV28 and TRBJ1-5; the D is unclear. V was clipped by 5 bases and J by 9 bases, with 11 bases between them. The CDR3 has 12 residues. Germline V lookup: CDR1 MDHEN, CDR2 SYDVKM. CDR3 in amino acids: CASSHTGPPQHF. The DNA of the CDR3 is TGTGCCAGCAGTCATACCGGACCGCCCCAGCATTTT.

In DNA, the CDR3 is TGTGCCAGCAGTTTATTGACGGGAACTAACTATGGCTACACCTTC. This encodes CASSLLTGTNYGYTF. The chain has TRBV27 and TRBJ1-2, with no clear D. The CDR3 runs to 15 residues. Germline loops: CDR1 MNHEY, CDR2 SMNVEV (reference sequence). Trimming removed 1 base at V and 0 bases at J, with 9 bases between.

The chain links TRBV30 to TRBJ2-7; a weak D match, TRBD2 (6 bases). This CDR3 region has 15 residues. CDR1 and CDR2 from the germline V gene are GTSNPN and SVGIG (reference sequence). V gave up 3 bases and J gave up 0 bases, with 15 bases separating them. The CDR3 loop reads CAWSDFSGPSYEQYF. The CDR3 DNA reads TGTGCCTGGAGCGACTTTAGCGGACCCTCCTACGAGCAGTACTTC.

The chain joins TRBV27 to TRBJ2-7; TRBD2 matches 7 bases. The CDR3 extends over 15 amino acids. The germline CDR1 and CDR2 sequences are MNHEY and SMNVEV (reference sequence). Unmatched junction bases numbered 10, after V lost 5 bases and J lost 3 bases. The CDR3 nucleotides are TGTGCCAGCAGTCCGCGGGAGCTAGCGAGCTACGAGCAGTACTTC. It is translated as CASSPRELASYEQYF.

The chain recombines TRBV28 with TRBJ2-7; D unclear. From germline, CDR1 is MDHEN and CDR2 SYDVKM. Trimming left V 4 bases short and J 6 bases short, with 7 bases between. The CDR3 totals 11 residues. The CDR3 loop is CASSSPREQYF. The CDR3, as DNA: TGTGCCAGCAGTTCCCCCCGCGAGCAGTACTTC.

The chain couples TRBV27 to TRBJ2-3, with a tentative D call TRBD2 (6 bases). The CDR3 consists of 16 residues. V was shortened by 3 bases and J by 0 bases, with 13 bases between the two germline ends. CDR1 is MNHEY, CDR2 SMNVEV, per germline (reference sequence). In DNA form, the CDR3 reads TGTGCCAGCAGTTTCTTTCTAGCGCACAGCACAGATACGCAGTATTTT. Residues: CASSFFLAHSTDTQYF.

The chain uses TRBV5-1 and TRBJ1-4; D unresolved. CDR3 size: 13 residues. Trimming shortened V by 8 bases and J by 0 bases, and 8 bases separated the two germline ends. Germline values: CDR1 SGHRS, CDR2 YFSETQ. This CDR3 reads CASKGATNEKLFF. CDR3 coding DNA: TGCGCCAGTAAGGGTGCAACTAATGAAAAACTGTTTTTT.

J is TRBJ2-3 and V is TRBV11-2; weak D call: TRBD2 (5 bases). CDR1 and CDR2 (germline): SGHAT, FQNNGV. The germline V and J ends were trimmed by 5 bases and 2 bases, with 17 bases remaining between them. The CDR3 has 16 amino acids. CDR3 residues: CASSRGVIASTDTQYF. DNA for the CDR3: TGTGCCAGCAGCCGGGGAGTGATTGCTTCCACAGATACGCAGTATTTT.

About this clone: Other DNA sequences in the same sample also yield this CDR3. The V and J genes are TRBV19 and TRBJ1-1; TRBD1 matches 7 bases. Germline CDR1 reads LNHDA; CDR2 reads SQIVND (reference sequence). This CDR3 is built from 13 residues. Trimming cost V 6 bases and J 1 base; bases outside gene matches: 2. In DNA, the CDR3 is TGTGCCAGTAGCGGGACAGCGAACACTGAAGCTTTCTTT. This gives the protein CASSGTANTEAFF.